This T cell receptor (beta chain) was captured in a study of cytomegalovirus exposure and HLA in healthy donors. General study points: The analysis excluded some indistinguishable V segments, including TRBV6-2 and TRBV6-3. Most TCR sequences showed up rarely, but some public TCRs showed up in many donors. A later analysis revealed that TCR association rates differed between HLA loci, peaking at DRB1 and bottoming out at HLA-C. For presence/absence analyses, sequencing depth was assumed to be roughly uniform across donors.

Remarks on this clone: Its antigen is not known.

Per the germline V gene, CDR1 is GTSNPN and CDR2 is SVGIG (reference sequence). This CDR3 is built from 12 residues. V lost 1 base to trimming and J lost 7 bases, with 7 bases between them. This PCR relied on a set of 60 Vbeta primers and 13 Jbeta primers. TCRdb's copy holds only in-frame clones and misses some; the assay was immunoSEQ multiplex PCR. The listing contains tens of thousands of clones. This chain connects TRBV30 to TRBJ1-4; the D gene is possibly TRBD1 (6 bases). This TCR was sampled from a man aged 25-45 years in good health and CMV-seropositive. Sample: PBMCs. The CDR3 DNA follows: TGTGCCTGGAGTGACAGGGTTGAAAAACTGTTTTTT. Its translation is CAWSDRVEKLFF.